The 26 T cell receptor beta chains in this list originate from one sample, sequenced in a study of control samples from healthy donors and cancer patients (dated by TCRdb to between 2020 and 2021). Preparation of the library involved the immunoSEQ multiplex PCR assay. This is the immuneACCESS table as TCRdb keeps it, with only in-frame sequences that have V and J called. A part of the clones is gone; compared with another copy, unresolved V genes explain less than half, and the rest is unexplained. The sample has about 140,000 clones on record, less than 95% of them singletons. Of the sample, under 9% is held by the ten largest clones. Sequenced: blood. Every receptor here comes from a man between 18 and 29 years old in good health.

This sequence joins TRBV9 and TRBJ2-7; 7 bases match TRBD1. The V gene end was trimmed by 0 bases and the J gene end by 7 bases; junction bases not matched to a gene: 10. The CDR3 contains 15 residues. Germline values: CDR1 SGDLS, CDR2 YYNGEE. CDR3 amino acids: CASSVAGDRVGEQYF. CDR3 coding DNA: TGTGCCAGCAGCGTAGCAGGAGACAGGGTCGGAGAGCAGTACTTC.

The V gene is TRBV30, the J gene TRBJ1-2; 7 nucleotides align to TRBD1. Germline CDR1 GTSNPN, CDR2 SVGIG (reference sequence). The CDR3 sequence is 16 residues long. J was trimmed by 0 bases and V by 3 bases; bases with no gene match: 10. DNA for the CDR3: TGTGCCTGGAGCATAGGGACAGAGCAAGCTAACTATGGCTACACCTTC. Translation: CAWSIGTEQANYGYTF.

The CDR3, as DNA: TGTGCCACCAGCAGAGATCGACAGGGGGCAACCTTTTACGAGCAGTACTTC. Protein sequence: CATSRDRQGATFYEQYF. The chain couples TRBV15 to TRBJ2-7; 10 bases map to TRBD1. The CDR3 is 17 residues long. Germline CDR1 LNHNV, CDR2 YYDKDF (reference sequence). The trim removed 0 bases at V and 4 bases at J, leaving 9 bases unmatched.

The chain employs TRBV11-2 and TRBJ1-2; D possibly corresponds to TRBD1 (5 bases). The V gene's germline CDR1 is SGHAT and CDR2 FQNNGV. The CDR3 has 16 amino acids. Trimming pared 0 bases from V and 4 bases from J, leaving 15 bases between. The CDR3 DNA sequence: TGTGCCAGCAGCTTAGATCTGGCGGGGCCGGGCTATGGCTACACCTTC. Amino acids: CASSLDLAGPGYGYTF.

The chain recombines TRBV7-3 with TRBJ2-2; D is uncertain. The ends were cut back, 4 bases at V and 1 base at J, with 4 bases in the middle. This CDR3 has 13 residues. Germline V lookup: CDR1 SGHTA, CDR2 FQGTGA. Here the CDR3 reads CASSSLNTGELFF. In nucleotides, the CDR3 is TGTGCCAGCAGCTCCCTGAACACCGGGGAGCTGTTTTTT.

The rearrangement uses TRBV7-3 and TRBJ1-2; D is unclear. Trimming cost V 2 bases and J 5 bases, with 9 bases left between them. The CDR3 has 13 amino acids. Germline CDR1 reads SGHTA; CDR2 reads FQGTGA. The CDR3 loop reads CASSLSGFYGYTF. DNA for the CDR3: TGTGCCAGCAGCTTATCAGGTTTTTATGGCTACACCTTC. The variable domain in full, with the rest retrieved from reference TRBV7-3 and TRBJ1-2, is GAGVSQTPSNKVTEKGKYVELRCDPISGHTALYWYRQSLGQGPEFLIYFQGTGAADDSGLPNDRFFAVRPEGSVSTLKIQRTERGDSAVYLCASSLSGFYGYTFGSGTRLTVV.

The gene calls are TRBV7-2 and TRBJ2-7; no firm D call. The V and J ends lost 5 bases and 0 bases respectively, with 11 bases between them. The CDR3 spans 14 residues. Germline values: CDR1 SGHTA, CDR2 FQGNSA. Here the CDR3 DNA reads TGTGCCAGCAGCCCGTCGGGCCTCTCCTACGAGCAGTACTTC. Protein product: CASSPSGLSYEQYF.

V and J are TRBV11-2 and TRBJ1-2; 9 bases are shared with TRBD1. This CDR3 spans 13 amino acids. CDR1 and CDR2 from the germline V gene are SGHAT and FQNNGV. J gave up 3 bases and V 8 bases, and 4 bases lay outside the gene matches. Here the CDR3 DNA reads TGTGCCAGCGCGGACAGGGGTCACTATGGCTACACCTTC. Amino acids: CASADRGHYGYTF.

V usage is TRBV24-1 and J usage is TRBJ1-2; D uncertain. This CDR3 has 13 residues. The V end was cut by 6 bases, the J end by 4 bases, with 11 bases between. Germline loops: CDR1 KGHDR, CDR2 SFDVKD. CDR3 sequence (DNA): TGTGCCACCAGTCAGACGGAGTTCTATGGCTACACCTTC. Amino acid sequence: CATSQTEFYGYTF.

The chain links TRBV5-4 to TRBJ1-1; D uncertain. The CDR3 sequence is 12 residues long. Germline CDR1 reads SGHNT; CDR2 reads YYREEE (reference sequence). V was shortened by 5 bases and J by 1 base, with 6 bases between the two germline ends. This chain's CDR3 is CASRASNTEAFF. Written as DNA, the CDR3 is TGTGCCAGCAGGGCCTCGAACACTGAAGCTTTCTTT.

As DNA, the CDR3 is TGTGCCAGCAGCTTAGGCAGGGGCCTTACTAATGAAAAACTGTTTTTT. Encoded protein: CASSLGRGLTNEKLFF. V usage is TRBV7-7 and J usage is TRBJ1-4, with D tentatively TRBD1 (6 bases). The CDR3 spans 16 residues. Trimming cost V 1 base and J 2 bases, with 11 bases left between them. Germline CDR1 is SSHAT and CDR2 is FNYEAQ (reference sequence).

Comment on this clone: One junction end does not reproduce the germline sequence, and a read error may be involved. CDR3 amino acids: CASSLDTGNPEAFF. The CDR3 nucleotides read TGCGCCAGCAGCTTGGATACAGGGAACCCTGAAGCTTTCTTT. V usage is TRBV5-1 and J usage is TRBJ1-1; TRBD1 is a possible D gene (6 bases). Germline V CDR1 and CDR2: SGHRS, YFSETQ. The CDR3 length is 14 residues.

The rearrangement links TRBV11-2 to TRBJ2-5; D call uncertain. Germline assignment: CDR1 SGHAT and CDR2 FQNNGV. The CDR3 has 12 residues. With 1 base removed from V and 2 bases from J, the gap between germline ends came to 2 bases. The CDR3, as DNA: TGTGCCAGCAGCTTAGCTCAAGAGACCCAGTACTTC. Protein: CASSLAQETQYF.

The rearrangement links TRBV9 to TRBJ1-2; D ambiguous. Germline V gene lookup returns CDR1 SGDLS and CDR2 YYNGEE. The CDR3 loop spans 14 amino acids. Trimming pared 0 bases from V and 2 bases from J, leaving 8 bases between. The CDR3 bases are TGTGCCAGCAGCGTAGGCGCAGGAAACTATGGCTACACCTTC. The encoded protein is CASSVGAGNYGYTF.

The chain is built from TRBV19 and TRBJ2-7; D is possibly TRBD1 (6 bases). V was pared by 7 bases and J by 0 bases, with 10 bases between. CDR1 is LNHDA, CDR2 SQIVND, per germline (reference sequence). The CDR3 contains 13 residues. The CDR3 DNA sequence: TGTGCCAGTAAAGGGACATACTCCTACGAGCAGTACTTC. It yields the protein CASKGTYSYEQYF.

This sequence joins TRBV9 and TRBJ2-2; D remains ambiguous. Per germline, CDR1 SGDLS and CDR2 YYNGEE. The germline V and J ends were trimmed by 1 base and 3 bases, with 7 bases remaining between them. This CDR3 contains 14 residues. CDR3 nucleotide sequence: TGTGCCAGCAGCGTAATCACCGACACCGGGGAGCTGTTTTTT. This gives the protein CASSVITDTGELFF.

V and J are TRBV10-2 and TRBJ2-1; 7 bases match TRBD2. Per germline, CDR1 WSHSY and CDR2 SAAADI. The CDR3 runs 14 residues. V shed 6 bases and J 8 bases; nucleotides not matched to a gene: 10. The CDR3 is CASRNQLASYEQFF. In DNA form, the CDR3 reads TGCGCCAGCAGGAATCAACTAGCGTCCTATGAGCAGTTCTTC.

The chain combines TRBV5-1 with TRBJ2-3, with a weak D call TRBD1 (5 bases). Trimming stripped 4 bases from V and 2 bases from J, with 11 bases between. The length of the CDR3 is 14 residues. Germline V gene sequence: CDR1 SGHRS, CDR2 YFSETQ. The CDR3 DNA is TGCGCCAGCAGCCCACAGGATGCCACAGATACGCAGTATTTT. The encoded protein is CASSPQDATDTQYF.

On this clone: One junction end disagrees with the germline gene, perhaps due to a read error. The chain couples TRBV7-3 to TRBJ1-1; no definite D call. Germline V lookup: CDR1 SGHTA, CDR2 FQGTGA. The CDR3 extends over 13 amino acids. CDR3 sequence (DNA): TGTGCCAGCAGTTTAACAATGAACACTGAAGCTTTCTTT. As protein: CASSLTMNTEAFF.

In this sample, this clone turned up a few times. V and J are TRBV20-1 and TRBJ1-2; D uncertain. This CDR3 is 11 amino acids long. V shed 0 bases and J shed 7 bases, with 6 bases lying between them. The germline V gene has CDR1 DFQATT and CDR2 SNEGSKA (reference sequence). The CDR3 here is CSARDLGGYTF. In DNA form, the CDR3 reads TGCAGTGCTAGAGATCTAGGTGGCTACACCTTC.

The chain recombines TRBV10-3 with TRBJ2-1; the D is unclear. This CDR3 has 13 amino acids. Per the germline V gene, CDR1 is ENHRY and CDR2 is SYGVKD. Between the trimmed V and J ends, which lost 5 bases and 7 bases, there was a span of 12 bases. The CDR3 bases are TGTGCCATCAGTTCTAGGACCGAGAATGAGCAGTTCTTC. It codes for CAISSRTENEQFF.

The V gene is TRBV11-1, the J gene TRBJ2-7; 9 bases match TRBD1. Germline V gives CDR1 SGHAT, CDR2 FQDESV (reference sequence). Trimming removed 5 bases from V and 3 bases from J; junction bases left unmatched: 11. The CDR3 runs to 16 residues. This CDR3 reads CASSLVHGTGYYEQYF. The CDR3 bases are TGTGCCAGCAGCCTAGTACACGGGACAGGGTACTACGAGCAGTACTTC.

This chain connects TRBV25-1 to TRBJ1-2, with TRBD1 identical over 7 bases. Trimming took 6 bases from V and 8 from J; bases not matched to a gene: 6. Germline assignment: CDR1 MGHDK and CDR2 SYGVNS. This CDR3 region has 12 residues. CDR3 amino acids: CASSQQGFGYTF. The CDR3 DNA follows: TGTGCCAGCAGCCAACAGGGGTTCGGCTACACCTTC.

CDR3 region: CASSHQGLNYGYTF. In DNA form, the CDR3 reads TGTGCCAGCAGCCATCAAGGACTTAACTATGGCTACACCTTC. V gene TRBV5-4 combines with J gene TRBJ1-2; the D is unclear. The V and J ends lost 4 bases and 1 base respectively, with 11 bases between them. This CDR3 region has 14 residues. CDR1 and CDR2 (germline): SGHNT, YYREEE (reference sequence).

The V and J genes are TRBV9 and TRBJ2-5; 7 bases match TRBD1. CDR1 is SGDLS, CDR2 YYNGEE, per germline. J lost 4 bases, V lost 3 bases, and 6 bases had no gene match. The CDR3 loop spans 14 amino acids. The CDR3 DNA reads as TGTGCCAGCAGCGAAACAGGGGTGAGAGAGACCCAGTACTTC. Its translation: CASSETGVRETQYF.

The rearrangement uses TRBV4-1 and TRBJ2-7, with TRBD1 matching 8 bases. J was trimmed by 7 bases and V by 5 bases; bases with no gene match: 16. This CDR3 spans 16 amino acids. Germline loops: CDR1 MGHRA, CDR2 YSYEKL. In DNA form, the CDR3 reads TGCGCCAGCAGCTCCTTCGGTCAGGCAGGGGGCCTTGAGCAGTACTTC. As protein: CASSSFGQAGGLEQYF.